This TCR beta chain was sequenced for a study of shared clonotypes between healthy human individuals. Study context: A couple of women and three men aged 18 to 49 served as donors. Per-donor plates numbered three CD4 naive, three CD4 memory, two CD8 naive and one CD8 memory.

This clone was picked up one time. The antigen remains undetermined. Study findings and constraints: Sampling used blood alone; tissue repertoires probably differ. The study generally estimated greater richness for naive than memory subsets.

The table came from immunoSEQ multiplex PCR; TCRdb's copy has only in-frame clones and leaves some out. The sample consists of 2.3 million or so clones, approximately 95% of them appearing once. V was pared by 3 bases and J by 10 bases, with 9 bases of the junction left unmatched. The CDR3 sequence is 15 residues long. Germline V gives CDR1 MNHEY, CDR2 SMNVEV (reference sequence). The origin of this receptor is a young man in good health. Some clones in this sample may be carry-over from other donors' samples. What was sequenced was naive CD4+ T cells from PBMCs. The subset is: CD45RA+ positively selected. V and J are TRBV27 and TRBJ1-4, with 9 bases that match TRBD1. As DNA, the CDR3 is TGTGCCAGCAGTTTCGTCGGGACAGGGAGGGGAAAACTGTTTTTT. It codes for CASSFVGTGRGKLFF.